The source of this T cell receptor beta chain is a study of blood T cells in healthy people across ages. Findings of the study overall: One million T cells yielded diversity estimates that were considered underestimates. Donor CMV status, an unknown factor, possibly confounded changes in expanded clonotypes.

A second about 7 to 12 cycle PCR used barcoded and J-beta primers. TCRdb recomputed calls from the 5' RACE reads with MiXCR, one row per CDR3 protein. The data hold approximately 900,000 distinct CDR3 sequences, with 29% observed a single time. Regarding this clonotype: The target antigen is unknown.

CDR3 length: 15 amino acids. Germline V gives CDR1 SNHLY, CDR2 FYNNEI. V lost 2 bases and J lost 7, with 17 bases in between. These sequences were also reported in another study, on T cells of mothers and their children.

The J gene is TRBJ1-2, the V gene TRBV2, with a weak D call TRBD1 (6 bases). This receptor was obtained from a woman in her 40s in good health. The sample comprised blood. The CDR3 DNA follows: TGTGCCAGCAGTGAATCGGGGGGGGCAATGGCTGGCTACACCTTC. It encodes CASSESGGAMAGYTF. Combining the CDR3 with reference TRBV2 and TRBJ1-2 gives the whole variable domain EPEVTQTPSHQVTQMGQEVILRCVPISNHLYFYWYRQILGQKVEFLVSFYNNEISEKSEIFDDQFSVERPDGSNFTLKIRSTKLEDSAMYFCASSESGGAMAGYTFGSGTRLTVV.